The entry below gives a single T cell receptor beta chain sequence along with its context. Clones were sequenced by immunoSEQ multiplex PCR, and TCRdb holds only the in-frame ones, with some missing. The table lists 200,000 to 250,000 clones, under 90% of them singletons. The sample comes from a study of blood T cell repertoires in COVID-19. Study details: Acute-phase and convalescent COVID-19 samples originated in the United States, Italy and Spain. In each case, the material was cDNA or gDNA derived from T cells, B-cell-depleted T cells, or PBMCs.

Germline CDR1 and CDR2: DFQATT and SNEGSKA (reference sequence). This CDR3 spans 15 amino acids. V was pared by 3 bases and J by 2 bases, with 6 bases of the junction left unmatched. This clonotype was obtained from a man in his thirties or forties with active or convalescent COVID-19. The source material was peripheral blood. V is TRBV20-1 and J is TRBJ2-1; 8 bases fit TRBD2. The CDR3 DNA sequence: TGCAGTGCTAGTCCCAGCGGGAGACCCTACAATGAGCAGTTCTTC. Translating gives CSASPSGRPYNEQFF.